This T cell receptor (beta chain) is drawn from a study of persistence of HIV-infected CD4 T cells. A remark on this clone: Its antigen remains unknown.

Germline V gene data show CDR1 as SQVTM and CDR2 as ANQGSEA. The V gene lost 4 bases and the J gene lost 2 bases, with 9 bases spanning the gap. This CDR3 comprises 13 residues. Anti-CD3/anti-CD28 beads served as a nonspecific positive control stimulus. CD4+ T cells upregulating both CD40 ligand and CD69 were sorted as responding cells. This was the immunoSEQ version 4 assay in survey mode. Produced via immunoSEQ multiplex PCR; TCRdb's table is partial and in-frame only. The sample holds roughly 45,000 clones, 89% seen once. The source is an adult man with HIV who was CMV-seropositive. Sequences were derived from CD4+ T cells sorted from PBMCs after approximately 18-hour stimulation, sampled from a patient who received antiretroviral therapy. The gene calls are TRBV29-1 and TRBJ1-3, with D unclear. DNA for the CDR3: TGCAGCGTTGGGTCGGAGGCTGGAAACACCATATATTTT. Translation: CSVGSEAGNTIYF.